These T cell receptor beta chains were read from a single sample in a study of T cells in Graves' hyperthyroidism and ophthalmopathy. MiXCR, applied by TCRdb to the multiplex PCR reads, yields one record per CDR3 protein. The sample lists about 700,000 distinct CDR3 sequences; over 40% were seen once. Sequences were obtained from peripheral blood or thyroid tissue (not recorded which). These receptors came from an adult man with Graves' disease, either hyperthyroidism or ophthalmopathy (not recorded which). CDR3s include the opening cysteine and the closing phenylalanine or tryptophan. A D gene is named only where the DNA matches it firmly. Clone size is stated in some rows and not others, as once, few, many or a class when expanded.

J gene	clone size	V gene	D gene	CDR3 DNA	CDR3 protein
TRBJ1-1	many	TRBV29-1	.	TGCAGCTCCCTTGACAGGCCGAACACTGAAGCTTTCTTT	CSSLDRPNTEAFF
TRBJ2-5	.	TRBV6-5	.	TGTGCCAGCAGTTACTCCAATGTGGGAGAGACCCAGTACTTC	CASSYSNVGETQYF
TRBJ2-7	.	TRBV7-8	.	TGTGCCAGCAGCCCGAGACACACCTACGAGCAGTACTTC	CASSPRHTYEQYF
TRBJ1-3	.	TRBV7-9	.	TGTGCCAGCAGCTTCGGGTACACCATATATTTT	CASSFGYTIYF
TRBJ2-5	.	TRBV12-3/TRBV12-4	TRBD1	TGTGCCAGCAGCCAAGAATGGACAGGGGCCCAAGAGACCCAGTACTTC	CASSQEWTGAQETQYF
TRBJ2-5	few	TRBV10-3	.	TGTGCCAGCAGCTCCCGGCCGGGGCGACAAGAGACCCAGTACTTC	CASSSRPGRQETQYF
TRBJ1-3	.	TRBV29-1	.	TGCAGCGTTGGGAGACTAGCGGACACCATATATTTT	CSVGRLADTIYF
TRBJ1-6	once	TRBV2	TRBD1	TGTGCCAGCAGAACCGACAGGGGGGGGAATTCACCCCTCCACTTT	CASRTDRGGNSPLHF
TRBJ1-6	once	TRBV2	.	TGTGCCAGCAGTTACCAACAGGCGTCACCCCTCCACTTT	CASSYQQASPLHF
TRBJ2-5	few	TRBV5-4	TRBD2	TGTGCCAGCCACTCTTGGCGGGAGTGGGAAGAGACCCAGTACTTC	CASHSWREWEETQYF
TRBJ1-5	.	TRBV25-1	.	TGTGCCAGCAGTACCGCCGGTGAGCCCCAGCATTTT	CASSTAGEPQHF
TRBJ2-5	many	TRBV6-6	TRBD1	TGTGCCAGCAGTCCGGACAGGGGGCTTGGTGCGACCCAGTACTTC	CASSPDRGLGATQYF
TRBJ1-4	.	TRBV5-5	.	TGTGCCAGCAGTAGGGGGGTGATAGCTAATGAAAAACTGTTTTTT	CASSRGVIANEKLFF
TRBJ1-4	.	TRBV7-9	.	TGTGCCAGCAGCTTCAGGGCATCGAATGAAAAACTGTTTTTT	CASSFRASNEKLFF
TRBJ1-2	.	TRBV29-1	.	TGCAGCTTGGTGACAGGTCCCAACTATGGCTACACCTTC	CSLVTGPNYGYTF
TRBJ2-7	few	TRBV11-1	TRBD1	TGTGCCAGCAAAGGGACAGGGGGTCTCTACGAGCAGTACTTC	CASKGTGGLYEQYF